This note documents a single TCR beta chain sequence. Its matching antigen is unknown. This sample stems from a study of Ad26.COV2.S vaccination and SARS-CoV-2 variants. Study overall: The vaccine Ad26.COV2.S was put into the muscle once, or twice with 56 days between.

V shed 1 base and J shed 4 bases, with 10 bases lying between them. The CDR3 is 14 amino acids. In germline, CDR1 is LNHDA, CDR2 SQIVND (reference sequence). Study-level results: Breadth measured for non-spike TCRs was similar across vaccine and placebo recipients. Reported findings describe substantial breadth in spike-specific CD8+ and CD4+ T cell responses following vaccination.

Described treatment: 15 to 20 received Ad26.COV2.S at low or high dose, single or two shots; 5 received placebo; per-sample allocation not given. Each sample was drawn 63 days after the first injection (of vaccine or placebo). Its platform was an Ad26 vector, and its expressed antigen was Wuhan-strain SARS-CoV-2 spike. Some clones are missing from TCRdb's copy, which holds only in-frame ones; the method was immunoSEQ multiplex PCR. The repertoire holds around 350,000 clones, 80% to 90% seen once, with 3% to 4% in the top ten. The chain recombines TRBV19 with TRBJ1-1, with D perhaps TRBD1 (5 bases). The sequencing used peripheral blood, collected in a trial of Ad26.COV2.S vaccine versus placebo. This receptor was identified in a person aged 18-65 years who received the Ad26.COV2.S COVID-19 vaccine or a placebo. The CDR3 protein is CASSIGGEGTEAFF. Written as DNA, the CDR3 is TGTGCCAGTAGTATAGGGGGGGAAGGCACTGAAGCTTTCTTT.